The 25 T cell receptor beta chains in this list originate from one sample, sequenced in a study of blood T cells in healthy people across ages. Through a sample-barcoded 5' primer and a J-beta primer mix, a second PCR was run for about 6 to 11 cycles. From the 5' RACE reads, TCRdb called clonotypes with MiXCR, one entry per CDR3 protein. The sample lists about a million distinct CDR3 sequences, around 48% occurring once. Source material: blood. The receptors originated from a man aged 25-45 years in good health.

This clonotype appeared many times. The chain couples TRBV29-1 to TRBJ2-1; D uncertain. Looked up from germline, CDR1 is SQVTM and CDR2 is ANQGSEA. The CDR3 extends over 15 amino acids. The V end was cut by 3 bases, the J end by 5 bases, with 17 bases between. The CDR3, as DNA: TGCAGCGTTGATCGGGTAGGATATGGGAACAATGAGCAGTTCTTC. Its translation: CSVDRVGYGNNEQFF.

This chain joins TRBV30 and TRBJ1-1; tentatively, D is TRBD1 (6 bases). The V end lost 4 bases, the J end lost 0 bases, and 15 bases lay between the germline ends. The CDR3 loop spans 15 amino acids. Per germline, CDR1 GTSNPN and CDR2 SVGIG (reference sequence). In nucleotides, the CDR3 is TGTGCCTGGAAGATGGGGGGCTTCATGAACACTGAAGCTTTCTTT. Protein sequence: CAWKMGGFMNTEAFF.

V gene TRBV7-2 combines with J gene TRBJ2-4, with 9 bases lining up with TRBD2. The J call may be incorrect, as the DNA end agrees better with TRBJ2-7. Per the germline V gene, CDR1 is SGHTA and CDR2 is FQGNSA. The CDR3 contains 16 residues. The CDR3 is CASSAPTLAGAREQYF. The CDR3 DNA sequence: TGTGCCAGCAGCGCACCCACCTTAGCGGGGGCTCGCGAGCAGTACTTC.

This sequence joins TRBV24-1 and TRBJ2-1; D perhaps matches TRBD1 (6 bases). Germline loops: CDR1 KGHDR, CDR2 SFDVKD. This CDR3 has 14 residues. Trimming cost V 4 bases and J 7 bases, with 13 bases left between them. CDR3 in DNA: TGTGCCACCAGTGACCCAACAGGGACGAATGAGCAGTTCTTC. The encoded protein is CATSDPTGTNEQFF.

This clonotype appeared a few times. The gene calls are TRBV3-1 and TRBJ2-3; D is uncertain. This CDR3 is 15 amino acids long. V dropped 0 bases and J dropped 6 bases, with 13 bases sitting between them. The germline CDR1 and CDR2 sequences are LGHDT and YNNKEL (reference sequence). CDR3 in amino acids: CASSQDILNADTQYF. CDR3 DNA: TGTGCCAGCAGCCAAGATATCTTAAATGCGGATACGCAGTATTTT.

This clonotype was seen at least ten times. This chain connects TRBV12-3 or TRBV12-4 to TRBJ2-3, with TRBD1 matching over 7 bases. V shed 6 bases, J shed 2 bases, and the junction held 5 bases outside the gene matches. The CDR3 runs to 14 residues. The CDR3 nucleotides read TGTGCCAGCAGACCCGGGACAGTCACAGATACGCAGTATTTT. Its protein product is CASRPGTVTDTQYF.

The V call is TRBV28, the J call TRBJ2-5; 8 bases are shared with TRBD1. CDR3 length: 12 amino acids. Per the germline V gene, CDR1 is MDHEN and CDR2 is SYDVKM. Losses at the gene ends were 8 bases for V and 3 bases for J; bases not matched to a gene: 2. The CDR3 sequence: CASQTGEETQYF. The CDR3 DNA reads TGTGCCAGCCAGACAGGGGAAGAGACCCAGTACTTC. Filled out from reference TRBV28 and TRBJ2-5, the complete variable domain reads DVKVTQSSRYLVKRTGEKVFLECVQDMDHENMFWYRQDPGLGLRLIYFSYDVKMKEKGDIPEGYSVSREKKERFSLILESASTNQTSMYLCASQTGEETQYFGPGTRLLVL.

The chain combines TRBV5-1 with TRBJ2-5; TRBD2 agrees at 14 bases. Germline V gives CDR1 SGHRS, CDR2 YFSETQ. Unmatched junction bases numbered 5, after V lost 4 bases and J lost 3 bases. The CDR3 runs 16 residues. The CDR3 loop is CASSQQGLAGEETQYF. CDR3 nucleotides: TGCGCCAGCAGCCAGCAGGGACTAGCGGGGGAAGAGACCCAGTACTTC.

CDR3 nucleotides: TGTGCCAGCAGTGTAGACAGGGAGGCCTACGAGCAGTACTTC. It encodes CASSVDREAYEQYF. The chain recombines TRBV12-3 or TRBV12-4 with TRBJ2-7, with D maybe TRBD1 (7 bases). Trimming pared 5 bases from V and 2 bases from J, leaving 13 bases between. The CDR3 runs 14 residues.

This clonotype was seen a handful of times. The chain employs TRBV12-3 or TRBV12-4 and TRBJ2-7, with 10 bases aligning to TRBD2. After removal of 5 bases from V and 2 bases from J, the junction contained 6 bases not matched to a gene. The length of the CDR3 is 15 residues. CDR3 protein: CASSRPSGGAYEQYF. The CDR3 DNA sequence: TGTGCCAGCAGTCGCCCGAGCGGGGGGGCCTACGAGCAGTACTTC.

The genes are TRBV7-2 and TRBJ1-4; the match to TRBD1 covers 7 bases. From germline, CDR1 is SGHTA and CDR2 FQGNSA. The CDR3 has 14 residues. With V trimmed by 6 bases and J by 7 bases, 8 bases remained unmatched. The DNA of the CDR3 is TGTGCCAGCAGACAACAGGGGTTGAGTGAAAAACTGTTTTTT. It is translated as CASRQQGLSEKLFF.

The rearrangement uses TRBV7-9 and TRBJ2-7; D gene unclear. V lost 3 bases to trimming and J lost 3 bases, with 12 bases between them. Germline V gives CDR1 SEHNR, CDR2 FQNEAQ (reference sequence). This CDR3 has 14 residues. Here the CDR3 DNA reads TGTGCCAGCAGCTTTGAAGGGATTGACTACGAGCAGTACTTC. Encoded protein: CASSFEGIDYEQYF. The full variable domain, in which reference TRBV7-9 and TRBJ2-7 provide the parts outside the CDR3, is DTGVSQNPRHKITKRGQNVTFRCDPISEHNRLYWYRQTLGQGPEFLTYFQNEAQLEKSRLLSDRFSAERPKGSFSTLEIQRTEQGDSAMYLCASSFEGIDYEQYFGPGTRLTVT.

This clonotype has just one count. The genes are TRBV29-1 and TRBJ1-1; 8 positions agree with TRBD1. In germline, CDR1 is SQVTM, CDR2 ANQGSEA. V shed 5 bases, J shed 7 bases, and the junction held 3 bases outside the gene matches. The CDR3 runs to 11 residues. The CDR3 DNA is TGCAGCGTTAGAACAGGGGGTGAAGCTTTCTTT. Amino acids: CSVRTGGEAFF.

The chain uses TRBV5-4 and TRBJ1-4; D possibly corresponds to TRBD1 (5 bases). The CDR3 spans 15 residues. Germline V CDR1 and CDR2: SGHNT, YYREEE (reference sequence). Trimming shortened V by 3 bases and J by 4 bases, and 13 bases separated the two germline ends. The CDR3 nucleotides read TGTGCCAGCAGCTGGTCGGCAGGGAGTAATGAAAAACTGTTTTTT. Its protein product is CASSWSAGSNEKLFF.

Details on this clonotype: The junction and the germline gene differ at one end; a read error may be behind it. This chain connects TRBV28 to TRBJ2-7; the D gene could be TRBD1 or TRBD2 (5 bases each). Germline CDR1 reads MDHEN; CDR2 reads SYDVKM. The CDR3 sequence is 14 residues long. The CDR3 region has the DNA TGTGCCGGCAGTTCCCCGGGACGTGCGGGCGAGCAGTACTTC. Amino acid sequence: CAGSSPGRAGEQYF.

This clonotype has only a few counts. The chain recombines TRBV10-3 with TRBJ2-7; possibly TRBD2 for D (6 bases). Germline loops: CDR1 ENHRY, CDR2 SYGVKD. V was shortened by 3 bases and J by 2 bases, with 11 bases between the two germline ends. This CDR3 is 14 amino acids long. This chain's CDR3 is CAISDGGAAYEQYF. For the CDR3, the DNA is TGTGCCATCAGTGATGGAGGGGCCGCCTACGAGCAGTACTTC.

The CDR3 here is CASSRREGAVYGYTF. The CDR3 region has the DNA TGTGCCAGCAGCCGCCGGGAGGGCGCTGTCTATGGCTACACCTTC. This sequence joins TRBV7-2 and TRBJ1-2; D ambiguous. The CDR3 runs to 15 residues. The germline V gene encodes CDR1 SGHTA and CDR2 FQGNSA. Trimming left V 5 bases short and J 4 bases short, with 17 bases between.

This clonotype was recorded only once. The V gene is TRBV10-3, the J gene TRBJ2-1; 8 nucleotides agree with TRBD1. CDR3 length: 14 residues. V was pared by 4 bases and J by 5 bases, with 4 bases of the junction left unmatched. Germline values: CDR1 ENHRY, CDR2 SYGVKD. The CDR3 reads CAISAQGANNEQFF. CDR3 sequence (DNA): TGTGCCATCAGTGCCCAGGGGGCGAACAATGAGCAGTTCTTC.

With respect to this clonotype: An end of the junction does not agree with germline; a read error may underlie this. The chain recombines TRBV5-1 with TRBJ2-3; 9 bases map to TRBD2. CDR1 and CDR2 (germline): SGHRS, YFSETQ. This CDR3 comprises 16 residues. Here the CDR3 DNA reads TGTGCCAGCAGCTTGGGCGGGGGGGCGAATGGAGATACGCAGTATTTT. It encodes CASSLGGGANGDTQYF.

This chain joins TRBV27 and TRBJ2-7; D not resolved. The V gene's germline CDR1 is MNHEY and CDR2 SMNVEV (reference sequence). Trimming took off 3 bases at V and 2 bases at J, with 8 bases between the two ends. The CDR3 length is 13 residues. CDR3 coding DNA: TGTGCCAGCAGTTTCGCGGCGGCCTACGAGCAGTACTTC. As protein: CASSFAAAYEQYF.

The chain joins TRBV3-1 to TRBJ2-1; D remains unclear. Between the trimmed V and J ends, which lost 2 bases and 6 bases, there was a span of 20 bases. Germline assignment: CDR1 LGHDT and CDR2 YNNKEL (reference sequence). The CDR3 is 17 residues long. CDR3 sequence reads: CASSQRLLSKASNEQFF. The CDR3 nucleotides read TGTGCCAGCAGCCAACGCCTTCTTTCAAAGGCGAGCAATGAGCAGTTCTTC.

The rearrangement links TRBV27 to TRBJ2-1, with 13 bases aligning to TRBD2. Germline CDR1 reads MNHEY; CDR2 reads SMNVEV (reference sequence). V lost 2 bases and J lost 4; bases outside the gene matches: 17. The CDR3 is 21 amino acids. Here the CDR3 DNA reads TGTGCCAGCAGTTTACGCTATAGGACTAGCGGGGGACATCCCGTTTACAATGAGCAGTTCTTC. Protein: CASSLRYRTSGGHPVYNEQFF.

For this clonotype: A single base separates this from a much larger clone, so it may be a read error. CDR3 nucleotides: TGTGCCAGCAGCCAGGACGGGTACGATGGCTACACCTTC. Residues: CASSQDGYDGYTF. This chain links TRBV7-2 with TRBJ1-2; D unclear. This CDR3 is 13 amino acids long. Germline V gene sequence: CDR1 SGHTA, CDR2 FQGNSA. Deletions cut 5 bases from V and 6 bases from J, with 13 bases between.

The chain has TRBV7-2 and TRBJ2-1; D is undetermined. Germline V gene sequence: CDR1 SGHTA, CDR2 FQGNSA. The CDR3 loop spans 15 amino acids. The V gene lost 6 bases and the J gene lost 0 bases, with 12 bases spanning the gap. The CDR3 sequence: CASRYHTRSYNEQFF. The CDR3 bases are TGTGCCAGCAGGTACCACACCCGCTCCTACAATGAGCAGTTCTTC.

V gene TRBV5-1 combines with J gene TRBJ2-5, with D perhaps matching TRBD2 (6 bases). Germline assignment: CDR1 SGHRS and CDR2 YFSETQ. Trimming removed 1 base from V and 3 bases from J, with 10 bases in between. The CDR3 runs 14 residues. For the CDR3, the DNA is TGCGCCAGCAGCTTGACGGGAGCTAAAGAGACCCAGTACTTC. Translating gives CASSLTGAKETQYF.